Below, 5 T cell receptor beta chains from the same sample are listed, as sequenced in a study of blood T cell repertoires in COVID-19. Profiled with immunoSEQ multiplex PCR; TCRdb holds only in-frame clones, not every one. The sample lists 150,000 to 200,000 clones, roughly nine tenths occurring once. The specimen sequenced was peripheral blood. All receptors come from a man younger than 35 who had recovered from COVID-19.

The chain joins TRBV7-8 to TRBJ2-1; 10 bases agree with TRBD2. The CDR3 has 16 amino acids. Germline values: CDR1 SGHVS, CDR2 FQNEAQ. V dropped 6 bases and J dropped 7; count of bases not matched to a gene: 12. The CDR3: CASSLLAGARRNEQFF. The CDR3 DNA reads TGTGCCAGCAGTCTTCTAGCGGGAGCGAGGAGGAATGAGCAGTTCTTC.

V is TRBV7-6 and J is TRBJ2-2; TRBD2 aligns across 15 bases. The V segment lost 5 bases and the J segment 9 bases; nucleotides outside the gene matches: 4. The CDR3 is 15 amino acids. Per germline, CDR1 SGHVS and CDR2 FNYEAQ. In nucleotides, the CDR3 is TGTGCCAGCAGCCCTGGGACTAGCGGGAGGTGGGAGCTGTTTTTT. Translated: CASSPGTSGRWELFF.

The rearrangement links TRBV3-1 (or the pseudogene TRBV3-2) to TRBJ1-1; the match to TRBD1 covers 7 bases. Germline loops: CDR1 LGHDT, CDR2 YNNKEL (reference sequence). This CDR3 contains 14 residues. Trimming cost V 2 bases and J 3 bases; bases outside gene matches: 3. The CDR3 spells CASSQTGEDTEAFF. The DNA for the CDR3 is TGTGCCAGCAGCCAAACAGGGGAGGACACTGAAGCTTTCTTT.

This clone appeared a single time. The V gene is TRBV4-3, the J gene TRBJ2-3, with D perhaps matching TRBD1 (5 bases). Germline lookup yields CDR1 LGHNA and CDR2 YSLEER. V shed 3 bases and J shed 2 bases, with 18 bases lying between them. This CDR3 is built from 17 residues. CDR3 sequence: CASSHARGRSPTDTQYF. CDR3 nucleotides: TGCGCCAGCAGCCATGCTAGGGGCCGTTCCCCCACAGATACGCAGTATTTT.

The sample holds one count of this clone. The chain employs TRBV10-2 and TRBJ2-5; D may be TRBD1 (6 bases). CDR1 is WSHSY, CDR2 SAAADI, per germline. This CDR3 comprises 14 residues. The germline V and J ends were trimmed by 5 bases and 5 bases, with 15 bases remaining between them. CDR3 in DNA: TGCGCCAGCAGTCCCGGGACACCCCGGGAGACCCAGTACTTC. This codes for CASSPGTPRETQYF.